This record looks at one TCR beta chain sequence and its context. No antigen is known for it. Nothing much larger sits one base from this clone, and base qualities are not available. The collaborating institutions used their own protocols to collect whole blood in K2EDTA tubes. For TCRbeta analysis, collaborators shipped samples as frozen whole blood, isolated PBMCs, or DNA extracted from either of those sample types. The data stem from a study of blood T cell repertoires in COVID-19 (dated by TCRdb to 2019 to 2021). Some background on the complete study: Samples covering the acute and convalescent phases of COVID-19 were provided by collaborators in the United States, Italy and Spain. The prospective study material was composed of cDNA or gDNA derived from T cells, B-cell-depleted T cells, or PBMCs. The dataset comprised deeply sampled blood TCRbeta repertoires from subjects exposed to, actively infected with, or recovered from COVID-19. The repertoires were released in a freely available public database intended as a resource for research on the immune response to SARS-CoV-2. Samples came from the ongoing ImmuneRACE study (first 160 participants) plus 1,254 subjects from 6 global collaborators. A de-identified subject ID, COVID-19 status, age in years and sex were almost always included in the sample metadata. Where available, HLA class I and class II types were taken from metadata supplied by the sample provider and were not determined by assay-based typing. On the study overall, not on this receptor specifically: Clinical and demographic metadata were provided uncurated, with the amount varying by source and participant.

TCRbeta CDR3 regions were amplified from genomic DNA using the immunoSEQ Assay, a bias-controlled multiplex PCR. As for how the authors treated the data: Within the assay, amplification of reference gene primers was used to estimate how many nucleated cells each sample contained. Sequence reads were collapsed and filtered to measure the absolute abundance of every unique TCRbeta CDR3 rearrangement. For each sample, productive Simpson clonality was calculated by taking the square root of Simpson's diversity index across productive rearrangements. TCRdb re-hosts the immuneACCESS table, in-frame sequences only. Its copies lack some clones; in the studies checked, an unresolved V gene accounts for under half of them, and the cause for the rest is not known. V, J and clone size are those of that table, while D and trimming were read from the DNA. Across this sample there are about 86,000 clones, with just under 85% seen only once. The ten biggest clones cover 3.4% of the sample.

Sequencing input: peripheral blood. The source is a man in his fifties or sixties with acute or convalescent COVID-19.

In nucleotides, the sequence is TGTGCCAGTTTGGACAGGGGGCGAAAGACCCAGTACTTC. It codes for CASLDRGRKTQYF. Rearrangement joined TRBV6-5 to TRBJ2-5; 11 middle bases align to TRBD1. The junction shows trimming of 9 bases on V and 6 bases on J, and the gene matches do not reach 6 bases of it. In the germline V gene, CDR1 corresponds to MNHEY and CDR2 to SVGAGI. Measured from the cysteine to the phenylalanine, the CDR3 is 13 residues long. Of all the DNA, just the CDR3 is kept, 39 bases in frame from base 1.